This TCR beta chain stems from a study of T-cell memory formation after mild COVID-19. Study in general: TCR clusters mostly belonged to single donors.

In this sample, this clonotype turned up many times. Germline assignment: CDR1 SGHTA and CDR2 FQGNSA. The CDR3 runs to 15 residues. Trimming cost V 5 bases and J 2 bases, with 13 bases left between them. Libraries for TCRalpha and TCRbeta carried sample barcodes and unique molecular identifiers via 5'RACE. TCRdb reprocessed the 5' RACE reads with MiXCR, giving one entry per CDR3 protein. The sample lists tens of thousands of distinct CDR3 sequences, around 10% occurring once. What was sequenced was PBMCs or a T cell subset sorted from them (not recorded which). V and J are TRBV7-2 and TRBJ2-1, with D perhaps TRBD2 (7 bases). The TCR was taken from a man between 18 and 29 years old who had mild COVID-19 (a few samples of this study predate the infection). Cell type and time point are not known. This CDR3 reads CASSPRGAPYNEQFF. The CDR3 coding sequence is TGTGCCAGCAGCCCCCGGGGGGCCCCCTACAATGAGCAGTTCTTC.